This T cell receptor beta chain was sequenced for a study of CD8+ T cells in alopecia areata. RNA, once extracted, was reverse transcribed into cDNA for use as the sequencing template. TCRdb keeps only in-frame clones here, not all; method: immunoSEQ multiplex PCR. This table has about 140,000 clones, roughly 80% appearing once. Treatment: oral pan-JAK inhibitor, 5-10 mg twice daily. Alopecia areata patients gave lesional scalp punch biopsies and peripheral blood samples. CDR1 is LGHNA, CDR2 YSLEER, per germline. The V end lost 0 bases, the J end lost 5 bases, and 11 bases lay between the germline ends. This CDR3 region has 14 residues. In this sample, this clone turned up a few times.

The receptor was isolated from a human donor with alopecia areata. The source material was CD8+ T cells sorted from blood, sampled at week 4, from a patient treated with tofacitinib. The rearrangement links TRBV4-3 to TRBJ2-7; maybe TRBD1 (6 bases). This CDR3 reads CASSQEPGVDEQYF. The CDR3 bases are TGCGCCAGCAGCCAAGAACCAGGGGTCGACGAGCAGTACTTC.